This entry lists 17 T cell receptor beta chains sequenced from one sample in a study of CD8+CD57+ T cells in acquired aplastic anemia. Profiling that covered TCR beta VDJ and CDR3 relied on genomic DNA as its template. TCRdb reprocessed the reads via MiXCR and lists one record per CDR3 protein. The sample shows about 110,000 distinct CDR3 sequences, around 49% of them seen only once. Specimen: sorted CD4+, CD8+, or CD8+CD57+ T cells (not recorded which) from PBMCs. Receptors originate from a human donor in good health, serving as a control.

The chain is built from TRBV7-2 and TRBJ1-1; no clear D gene. CDR3 length: 15 amino acids. The V and J ends lost 2 bases and 0 bases respectively, with 10 bases between them. Germline lookup yields CDR1 SGHTA and CDR2 FQGNSA. The CDR3 spells CASSLTPAMNTEAFF. The CDR3 nucleotides read TGTGCCAGCAGCTTAACACCAGCAATGAACACTGAAGCTTTCTTT.

This clonotype was counted ten times or more. The chain recombines TRBV30 with TRBJ2-1; D gene uncertain. V lost 0 bases and J lost 5, with 8 bases in between. This CDR3 has 13 amino acids. CDR1 is GTSNPN and CDR2 is SVGIG in the germline V gene (reference sequence). DNA of the CDR3: TGTGCCTGGAGTGTAGGGATAAACAATGAGCAGTTCTTC. Protein: CAWSVGINNEQFF.

Regarding this clonotype: As the CDR3 is not closed by the conserved phenylalanine or tryptophan, this likely results from a read error. The DNA is omitted, as the CDR3 cannot be located on it reliably, and the CDR3 follows TCRdb's listing. This sequence joins TRBV5-1 and TRBJ2-3; the D call TRBD2 from the table was never checked on the DNA. Germline V CDR1 and CDR2: SGHRS, YFSETQ. The CDR3 contains 16 residues when both ends are counted. The CDR3 sequence is CASSVGTATSTDTRYL.

On this clonotype itself: Being one base from a much bigger clone, this may be a read error. This chain links TRBV11-1 with TRBJ2-3; 9 bases agree with TRBD1. The CDR3 totals 16 residues. Germline trimming cut 3 bases from V and 6 bases from J; bases unmatched to any gene: 10. Germline CDR1 and CDR2: SGHAT and FQDESV (reference sequence). The CDR3 DNA sequence: TGTGCCAGCAGCTTCGCGGACAGGGGCACCAGCGATACGCAGTATTTT. This gives the protein CASSFADRGTSDTQYF. The whole variable domain, remainder taken from reference TRBV11-1 and TRBJ2-3, is EAEVAQSPRYKITEKSQAVAFWCDPISGHATLYWYRQILGQGPELLVQFQDESVVDDSQLPKDRFSAERLKGVDSTLKIQPAELGDSAMYLCASSFADRGTSDTQYFGPGTRLTVL.

The chain uses TRBV9 and TRBJ2-7; a possible D gene is TRBD1 (6 bases). This CDR3 has 14 residues. Looked up from germline, CDR1 is SGDLS and CDR2 is YYNGEE. The V end lost 0 bases, the J end lost 0 bases, and 7 bases lay between the germline ends. In DNA, the CDR3 is TGTGCCAGCAGCGTAGGACAGGACTCCTACGAGCAGTACTTC. Its translation: CASSVGQDSYEQYF.

This clonotype appeared many times. V is TRBV4-3 and J is TRBJ1-1; TRBD1 matches at 7 bases. V shed 1 base, J shed 4 bases, and the junction held 3 bases outside the gene matches. The CDR3 contains 14 residues. Germline assignment: CDR1 LGHNA and CDR2 YSLEER. Written as DNA, the CDR3 is TGCGCCAGCAGCCAAGTTGAGGGGGCCACTGAAGCTTTCTTT. It encodes CASSQVEGATEAFF.

This clonotype was seen at least ten times. The rearrangement uses TRBV19 and TRBJ1-1; 7 nucleotides agree with TRBD1. The CDR3 totals 15 residues. The germline gives CDR1 LNHDA, CDR2 SQIVND (reference sequence). Trimming removed 1 base from V and 4 bases from J; junction bases left unmatched: 6. In DNA form, the CDR3 reads TGTGCCAGTAGTATAGGAGCGACAGGGATCACTGAAGCTTTCTTT. Protein product: CASSIGATGITEAFF.

The chain carries TRBV9 and TRBJ1-1; D gene unclear. V was cut by 4 bases and J by 4 bases, with 14 bases left in between. The germline CDR1 and CDR2 sequences are SGDLS and YYNGEE. This CDR3 comprises 14 residues. The DNA of the CDR3 is TGTGCCAGCAGCCCGCGGACGGGAGGCACTGAAGCTTTCTTT. Its protein product is CASSPRTGGTEAFF. Complete variable domain (other parts from reference TRBV9 and TRBJ1-1): DSGVTQTPKHLITATGQRVTLRCSPRSGDLSVYWYQQSLDQGLQFLIQYYNGEERAKGNILERFSAQQFPDLHSELNLSSLELGDSALYFCASSPRTGGTEAFFGQGTRLTVV.

This clonotype was seen just once. The chain recombines TRBV20-1 with TRBJ1-6; D not resolved. V was pared by 1 base and J by 7 bases, with 11 bases between. The germline V gene has CDR1 DFQATT and CDR2 SNEGSKA (reference sequence). This CDR3 spans 14 amino acids. The CDR3 coding sequence is TGCAGTGCTAGAGTCCAAAGAAAAAATTCACCCCTCCACTTT. Protein product: CSARVQRKNSPLHF.

The J gene is TRBJ2-7, the V gene TRBV12-3 or TRBV12-4; possibly TRBD1 for D (6 bases). Trimming pared 5 bases from V and 6 bases from J, leaving 14 bases between. The CDR3 totals 13 residues. In DNA form, the CDR3 reads TGTGCCAGCAGTCTACAGGGTTCGGTCGAGCAGTACTTC. Protein: CASSLQGSVEQYF.

J is TRBJ1-2 and V is TRBV29-1; tentative D call: TRBD1 (6 bases). CDR3 length: 14 amino acids. Trimming left V 6 bases short and J 4 bases short, with 18 bases between. The V gene's germline CDR1 is SQVTM and CDR2 ANQGSEA. The CDR3 loop reads CSVRTSGGAYGYTF. DNA of the CDR3: TGCAGCGTCAGGACTAGCGGGGGGGCCTATGGCTACACCTTC.

This clonotype has at least ten counts. CDR3 nucleotide sequence: TGTGCCAGCAGCACGCGCTTCACATCGATGAATGAGCAGTTCTTC. This gives the protein CASSTRFTSMNEQFF. The J gene is TRBJ2-1, the V gene TRBV11-3; D call uncertain. This CDR3 is built from 15 residues. Deletions cut 5 bases from V and 7 bases from J, with 18 bases between. Germline loops: CDR1 SGHNT, CDR2 YENEEA.

This chain joins TRBV7-2 and TRBJ2-7; TRBD1 matches 7 bases. CDR1 SGHTA and CDR2 FQGNSA come from the germline V gene. This CDR3 has 14 amino acids. With V trimmed by 4 bases and J by 3 bases, 6 bases remained unmatched. The CDR3 sequence: CASSSPGTDYEQYF. The CDR3 bases are TGTGCCAGCAGCTCTCCCGGGACAGACTACGAGCAGTACTTC.

Regarding this clonotype: This may be a read error: a much more frequent sequence differs by one nucleotide. The chain links TRBV11-1 to TRBJ2-2; a possible D gene is TRBD1 (6 bases). This CDR3 has 15 amino acids. V lost 8 bases and J lost 4, with 17 bases in between. CDR1 is SGHAT and CDR2 is FQDESV in the germline V gene (reference sequence). The CDR3 nucleotides are TGTGCCAGCGGCCCACTAGTAGGGGGCACCGGGGAGCTGTTTTTT. Translated: CASGPLVGGTGELFF.

V and J are TRBV2 and TRBJ1-2; 8 bases are shared with TRBD1. Germline V lookup: CDR1 SNHLY, CDR2 FYNNEI. This CDR3 has 13 residues. Germline trimming cut 6 bases from V and 7 bases from J; bases unmatched to any gene: 7. CDR3 region: CASRGDRLGGYTF. The CDR3 DNA is TGTGCCAGCAGAGGGGACAGGCTCGGTGGCTACACCTTC.

This clonotype was picked up many times. The chain combines TRBV2 with TRBJ1-5; D gene unclear. The V end was cut by 3 bases, the J end by 0 bases, with 9 bases between. Germline lookup yields CDR1 SNHLY and CDR2 FYNNEI. CDR3 length equals 15 residues. The CDR3 loop reads CASSDSRNSNQPQHF. The CDR3 nucleotides read TGTGCCAGCAGTGATTCCAGGAATAGCAATCAGCCCCAGCATTTT.

CDR3 in amino acids: CASSEDTYNEQFF. DNA of the CDR3: TGCGCCAGCAGCGAAGACACCTACAATGAGCAGTTCTTC. The chain has TRBV10-1 and TRBJ2-1; D is ambiguous. Trimming took off 6 bases at V and 2 bases at J, with 8 bases between the two ends. CDR3 length: 13 residues. Germline CDR1 reads WNHNN; CDR2 reads SYGVQD (reference sequence).